This T cell receptor (beta chain) was profiled in a study of OX40 agonist ivuxolimab in advanced cancers. About the study: Prior therapy, whether anti-PD-1, anti-PD-L1 or anti-CTLA-4, was allowed, and under 50% had some.

It was autoimmune disease history or systemic immunosuppression that excluded patients. The assay was immunoSEQ multiplex PCR, and TCRdb's table has in-frame clones only and misses some. The data contain under 65,000 clones, approximately 81% of them seen just once; the ten biggest clones take up over 2.5%. J gave up 3 bases and V 10 bases, and 21 bases lay outside the gene matches. The CDR3 contains 18 residues. In germline, CDR1 is MDHEN, CDR2 SYDVKM. The sequencing here drew on CD4+ or CD8+ T cells sorted from blood, taken in a trial of the OX40 agonist ivuxolimab. The V call is TRBV28, the J call TRBJ1-1; TRBD1 agrees at 9 bases. The clonotype originates from an adult with an advanced solid tumor such as melanoma, head and neck, liver or kidney cancer. CDR3 in amino acids: CAIQGQGKWGRSDTEAFF. DNA for the CDR3: TGTGCCATTCAGGGACAGGGAAAATGGGGACGATCGGACACTGAAGCTTTCTTT.